Listed below are T cell receptor beta chains from one sample, sequenced in a study of blood T cell repertoires in COVID-19. TCRdb keeps only in-frame clones here, not all; method: immunoSEQ multiplex PCR. The sample contains fewer than 60,000 clones, 85% to 95% of which appear only once. Sequenced input: peripheral blood. The receptors stem from a man in his sixties with COVID-19, enrolled during active disease. CDR3s include the opening cysteine and the closing phenylalanine or tryptophan. D genes are given only for firm matches.

j_call d_call v_call cdr3_aa cdr3_nt
TRBJ2-2 TRBD2 TRBV5-1 CASSSHEAGHTGELFF TGCGCCAGCAGCTCCCACGAAGCGGGACACACCGGGGAGCTGTTTTTT
TRBJ2-1 TRBD2 TRBV18 CASSLQGTSGSRNEQFF TGTGCCAGCTCACTTCAAGGGACTAGCGGGAGCCGCAATGAGCAGTTCTTC
TRBJ2-6 - TRBV21-1 CASSKETTGYSGANVLTF TGTGCCAGCAGCAAAGAGACGACAGGGTATTCTGGGGCCAACGTCCTGACTTTC
TRBJ2-7 - TRBV28 CASRGTFEQYF TGTGCCAGCAGAGGGACATTTGAACAGTACTTC
TRBJ1-6 - TRBV27 CASSFLSGYSPLHF TGTGCCAGCAGTTTTCTTTCCGGGTATTCACCCCTCCACTTT
TRBJ1-2 - TRBV12-3/TRBV12-4 CASSLPGDGYTF TGTGCCAGCAGTCTACCAGGGGATGGCTACACCTTC
TRBJ1-2 TRBD1 TRBV24-1 CATVGQGLDKGYTF TGTGCCACCGTGGGACAGGGGCTCGATAAGGGCTACACCTTC
TRBJ2-1 - TRBV20-1 CSASKWGLDSYNEQFF TGCAGTGCTAGTAAATGGGGGCTAGACTCCTACAATGAGCAGTTCTTC
TRBJ2-1 - TRBV5-1 CATSVLNSYNEQFF TGCGCCACCTCCGTTCTTAACTCCTACAATGAGCAGTTCTTC
TRBJ2-7 TRBD1 TRBV11-2 CASRGDRRTYEQYF TGTGCCAGCAGGGGGGACAGGAGGACCTACGAGCAGTACTTC